Listed below are T cell receptor beta chains from one sample, sequenced in a study of CD4 T cells in relation to SARS-CoV-2 and coronaviruses. These receptors have no identified antigens. The method was immunoSEQ multiplex PCR; TCRdb's version includes in-frame clones alone and lacks a portion of them. The sample has more than 20,000 clones; roughly 82% are singletons. Sequenced: CD4+ T cells from PBMCs, cultured in vitro. The receptors here all came from a human donor in good health. The CDR3 runs from the conserved cysteine through the conserved F or W. A D gene is named only where the DNA matches it firmly. Only part of the rows carry a size: once, few, many, or a class if the clone is expanded.

V gene: TRBV19
D gene: .
J gene: TRBJ2-7
clone size: .
CDR3 protein: CASSISGDGLYEQYF
CDR3 DNA: TGTGCCAGTAGTATTTCGGGGGACGGCCTCTACGAGCAGTACTTC

V gene: TRBV24-1
D gene: .
J gene: TRBJ2-1
clone size: once
CDR3 protein: CATSDIAGAGGEQFF
CDR3 DNA: TGTGCCACCAGTGACATTGCGGGGGCCGGGGGCGAGCAGTTCTTC

V gene: TRBV5-1
D gene: .
J gene: TRBJ2-2
clone size: few
CDR3 protein: CASSLALDAGELFF
CDR3 DNA: TGCGCCAGCAGCTTGGCCCTAGATGCCGGGGAGCTGTTTTTT

V gene: TRBV9
D gene: .
J gene: TRBJ2-3
clone size: .
CDR3 protein: CASSGYTGISTDTQYF
CDR3 DNA: TGTGCCAGCAGCGGATATACAGGGATTAGTACAGATACGCAGTATTTT

V gene: TRBV19
D gene: .
J gene: TRBJ2-2
clone size: .
CDR3 protein: CASLADRNTGELFF
CDR3 DNA: TGTGCCAGTCTGGCGGACCGGAACACCGGGGAGCTGTTTTTT

V gene: TRBV5-1
D gene: TRBD2
J gene: TRBJ2-3
clone size: .
CDR3 protein: CASSPGLAESTDTQYF
CDR3 DNA: TGCGCCAGCAGCCCAGGACTAGCGGAGAGCACAGATACGCAGTATTTT

V gene: TRBV2
D gene: TRBD2
J gene: TRBJ2-7
clone size: .
CDR3 protein: CASSEWASGRVVHEQYF
CDR3 DNA: TGTGCCAGCAGTGAATGGGCTAGCGGGAGGGTAGTCCACGAGCAGTACTTC

V gene: TRBV19
D gene: TRBD2
J gene: TRBJ2-5
clone size: .
CDR3 protein: CASSIRGLAGGPPETQYF
CDR3 DNA: TGTGCCAGTAGTATAAGGGGACTAGCGGGAGGGCCCCCGGAGACCCAGTACTTC

V gene: TRBV5-1
D gene: .
J gene: TRBJ1-1
clone size: .
CDR3 protein: CASSLVTGGEAFF
CDR3 DNA: TGCGCCAGCAGCTTGGTGACAGGCGGTGAAGCTTTCTTT

V gene: TRBV5-4
D gene: .
J gene: TRBJ2-5
clone size: .
CDR3 protein: CASSLGGQETQYF
CDR3 DNA: TGTGCCAGCAGCTTGGGGGGACAAGAGACCCAGTACTTC

V gene: TRBV7-7
D gene: TRBD1
J gene: TRBJ2-2
clone size: .
CDR3 protein: CASSSGTGGTGELFF
CDR3 DNA: TGTGCCAGCAGCTCCGGGACAGGGGGAACCGGGGAGCTGTTTTTT

V gene: TRBV5-8
D gene: TRBD1
J gene: TRBJ1-3
clone size: few
CDR3 protein: CASSFLRGRLGNTIYF
CDR3 DNA: TGTGCCAGCAGCTTTCTCAGGGGGCGTTTGGGAAACACCATATATTTT

V gene: TRBV3-1/TRBV3-2
D gene: .
J gene: TRBJ2-3
clone size: .
CDR3 protein: CASSQDFGTDTQYF
CDR3 DNA: TGTGCCAGCAGCCAAGATTTCGGTACAGATACGCAGTATTTT

V gene: TRBV6-5
D gene: TRBD2
J gene: TRBJ2-5
clone size: .
CDR3 protein: CASSYSQAGGETQYF
CDR3 DNA: TGTGCCAGCAGTTACTCGCAAGCGGGGGGTGAGACCCAGTACTTC

V gene: TRBV7-2
D gene: TRBD2
J gene: TRBJ2-7
clone size: .
CDR3 protein: CASTQEPGLEQYF
CDR3 DNA: TGTGCCAGCACCCAAGAGCCGGGACTAGAACAGTACTTC

V gene: TRBV19
D gene: .
J gene: TRBJ2-1
clone size: .
CDR3 protein: CASSARLGSYNEQFF
CDR3 DNA: TGTGCCAGTAGTGCCCGACTAGGAAGCTACAATGAGCAGTTCTTC

V gene: TRBV5-6
D gene: .
J gene: TRBJ1-2
clone size: .
CDR3 protein: CASSLPDGTGGYTF
CDR3 DNA: TGTGCCAGCAGCCTACCCGATGGAACGGGGGGCTACACCTTC

V gene: TRBV6-5
D gene: TRBD1
J gene: TRBJ1-2
clone size: few
CDR3 protein: CASSPGQEVYGYTF
CDR3 DNA: TGTGCCAGCAGTCCTGGACAGGAGGTCTATGGCTACACCTTC

V gene: TRBV7-2
D gene: .
J gene: TRBJ2-7
clone size: .
CDR3 protein: CASSLRRPDEQYF
CDR3 DNA: TGTGCCAGCAGCTTAAGGCGGCCGGACGAGCAGTACTTC

V gene: TRBV9
D gene: .
J gene: TRBJ1-4
clone size: .
CDR3 protein: CASSSPASGSNEKLFF
CDR3 DNA: TGTGCCAGCAGCTCACCCGCGAGTGGCTCTAATGAAAAACTGTTTTTT

V gene: TRBV9
D gene: .
J gene: TRBJ1-4
clone size: .
CDR3 protein: CASRAQGPSEKLFF
CDR3 DNA: TGTGCCAGCAGAGCTCAGGGGCCATCTGAAAAACTGTTTTTT

V gene: TRBV7-9
D gene: TRBD2
J gene: TRBJ2-1
clone size: .
CDR3 protein: CASSLERGGHEQFF
CDR3 DNA: TGTGCCAGCAGCTTAGAGCGGGGGGGGCATGAGCAGTTCTTC

V gene: TRBV5-1
D gene: TRBD2
J gene: TRBJ2-1
clone size: .
CDR3 protein: CASSPSGSSYNEQFF
CDR3 DNA: TGCGCCAGCAGCCCAAGCGGGAGTTCCTACAATGAGCAGTTCTTC

V gene: TRBV28
D gene: TRBD1
J gene: TRBJ2-1
clone size: .
CDR3 protein: CASSLTGTAFNEQFF
CDR3 DNA: TGTGCCAGCAGTTTGACCGGGACAGCCTTCAATGAGCAGTTCTTC

V gene: TRBV12-5
D gene: .
J gene: TRBJ1-1
clone size: .
CDR3 protein: CASGPNTGLTGTEAFF
CDR3 DNA: TGTGCTAGTGGTCCCAATACTGGTTTAACGGGCACTGAAGCTTTCTTT

V gene: TRBV10-3
D gene: TRBD2
J gene: TRBJ2-3
clone size: .
CDR3 protein: CAISLAGEVTDTQYF
CDR3 DNA: TGTGCCATCAGCCTAGCGGGGGAAGTCACAGATACGCAGTATTTT

V gene: TRBV6-2/TRBV6-3
D gene: .
J gene: TRBJ2-2
clone size: few
CDR3 protein: CASSSVLNTGELFF
CDR3 DNA: TGTGCCAGCAGCAGCGTCCTGAACACCGGGGAGCTGTTTTTT

V gene: TRBV7-8
D gene: .
J gene: TRBJ2-7
clone size: .
CDR3 protein: CASSLAHEQYF
CDR3 DNA: TGTGCCAGCAGCTTAGCCCACGAGCAGTACTTC

V gene: TRBV4-3
D gene: TRBD2
J gene: TRBJ2-3
clone size: .
CDR3 protein: CASSQQLAGGTDTQYF
CDR3 DNA: TGCGCCAGCAGCCAGCAACTAGCGGGGGGCACAGATACGCAGTATTTT

V gene: TRBV7-2
D gene: .
J gene: TRBJ2-2
clone size: .
CDR3 protein: CASSLVSGELFF
CDR3 DNA: TGTGCCAGCAGCTTAGTTTCCGGGGAGCTGTTTTTT

V gene: TRBV5-1
D gene: .
J gene: TRBJ2-3
clone size: .
CDR3 protein: CASSLALGGTTDTQYF
CDR3 DNA: TGCGCCAGCAGCTTGGCCTTGGGTGGTACCACAGATACGCAGTATTTT

V gene: TRBV30
D gene: TRBD2
J gene: TRBJ2-7
clone size: .
CDR3 protein: CAWNGGGLGYEQYF
CDR3 DNA: TGTGCCTGGAACGGCGGGGGTCTCGGGTACGAGCAGTACTTC

V gene: TRBV5-4
D gene: .
J gene: TRBJ2-2
clone size: .
CDR3 protein: CASSSLDRNTGELFF
CDR3 DNA: TGTGCCAGCAGCTCCCTCGACCGGAACACCGGGGAGCTGTTTTTT

V gene: TRBV5-4
D gene: .
J gene: TRBJ1-1
clone size: .
CDR3 protein: CASSLDRANTEAFF
CDR3 DNA: TGTGCCAGCAGCTTGGACAGAGCGAACACTGAAGCTTTCTTT

V gene: TRBV5-1
D gene: .
J gene: TRBJ2-1
clone size: .
CDR3 protein: CATYDSYNEQFF
CDR3 DNA: TGCGCCACCTACGACAGCTACAATGAGCAGTTCTTC

V gene: TRBV4-1
D gene: .
J gene: TRBJ2-3
clone size: .
CDR3 protein: CASSLPRDPVTDTQYF
CDR3 DNA: TGCGCCAGCAGCCTACCCCGGGACCCAGTCACAGATACGCAGTATTTT

V gene: TRBV6-6
D gene: TRBD1
J gene: TRBJ1-2
clone size: .
CDR3 protein: CASRYTGGVGYTF
CDR3 DNA: TGTGCCAGCAGATATACAGGGGGCGTGGGCTACACCTTC

V gene: TRBV9
D gene: TRBD2
J gene: TRBJ2-1
clone size: once
CDR3 protein: CASQAGMAEWNEQFF
CDR3 DNA: TGTGCCAGCCAAGCGGGAATGGCGGAATGGAATGAGCAGTTCTTC

V gene: TRBV2
D gene: .
J gene: TRBJ1-2
clone size: medium-sized
CDR3 protein: CASSSGTSYGYTF
CDR3 DNA: TGTGCCAGCAGTTCCGGGACAAGTTATGGCTACACCTTC

V gene: TRBV6-5
D gene: TRBD1
J gene: TRBJ2-7
clone size: .
CDR3 protein: CASSYWTGDEQYF
CDR3 DNA: TGTGCCAGCAGTTACTGGACAGGGGACGAGCAGTACTTC

V gene: TRBV5-4
D gene: .
J gene: TRBJ2-7
clone size: .
CDR3 protein: CASSVQGTYEQYF
CDR3 DNA: TGTGCCAGCAGCGTCCAGGGGACCTACGAGCAGTACTTC

V gene: TRBV19
D gene: TRBD1
J gene: TRBJ1-6
clone size: few
CDR3 protein: CATSEGQGASPLHF
CDR3 DNA: TGTGCCACCAGTGAGGGACAGGGGGCTTCACCCCTCCACTTT

V gene: TRBV3-1/TRBV3-2
D gene: TRBD2
J gene: TRBJ2-2
clone size: .
CDR3 protein: CASSQDFSGGYTGELFF
CDR3 DNA: TGTGCCAGCAGCCAAGACTTCTCCGGGGGGTACACCGGGGAGCTGTTTTTT

V gene: TRBV6-6
D gene: .
J gene: TRBJ2-3
clone size: .
CDR3 protein: CASIPQGRAAQGTQYF
CDR3 DNA: TGTGCCAGCATCCCCCAAGGGCGCGCCGCACAGGGTACGCAGTATTTT

V gene: TRBV7-2
D gene: .
J gene: TRBJ1-1
clone size: .
CDR3 protein: CASSQGEGGGNTEAFF
CDR3 DNA: TGTGCCAGCAGCCAGGGCGAGGGGGGCGGGAACACTGAAGCTTTCTTT

V gene: TRBV6-5
D gene: .
J gene: TRBJ1-6
clone size: .
CDR3 protein: CASSYKTAGSPLHF
CDR3 DNA: TGTGCCAGCAGTTACAAAACAGCGGGGTCACCCCTCCACTTT

V gene: TRBV2
D gene: .
J gene: TRBJ2-3
clone size: .
CDR3 protein: CASSVATDTQYF
CDR3 DNA: TGTGCCAGCAGTGTGGCGACAGATACGCAGTATTTT

V gene: TRBV10-2
D gene: .
J gene: TRBJ2-7
clone size: .
CDR3 protein: CASSDGDTMGTSYEQYF
CDR3 DNA: TGCGCCAGCAGTGACGGGGACACGATGGGAACCTCCTACGAGCAGTACTTC

V gene: TRBV10-1
D gene: .
J gene: TRBJ1-1
clone size: few
CDR3 protein: CASSESGLGTEAFF
CDR3 DNA: TGCGCCAGCAGTGAGTCTGGGCTAGGGACTGAAGCTTTCTTT

V gene: TRBV5-1
D gene: .
J gene: TRBJ2-1
clone size: .
CDR3 protein: CASSLDRRGGNNEQFF
CDR3 DNA: TGCGCCAGCAGCTTGGATAGGCGAGGGGGAAACAATGAGCAGTTCTTC

V gene: TRBV4-1
D gene: .
J gene: TRBJ2-7
clone size: few
CDR3 protein: CASSPILGGEQYF
CDR3 DNA: TGCGCCAGCAGCCCCATTTTGGGGGGCGAGCAGTACTTC

V gene: TRBV30
D gene: .
J gene: TRBJ2-7
clone size: .
CDR3 protein: CAWSTLSYEQYF
CDR3 DNA: TGTGCCTGGAGTACTCTCTCCTACGAGCAGTACTTC

V gene: TRBV6-5
D gene: TRBD1
J gene: TRBJ1-2
clone size: .
CDR3 protein: CATGQGATYGYTF
CDR3 DNA: TGTGCCACGGGACAGGGGGCCACCTATGGCTACACCTTC

V gene: TRBV12-5
D gene: TRBD2
J gene: TRBJ2-7
clone size: .
CDR3 protein: CASGRAGSYEQYF
CDR3 DNA: TGTGCTAGTGGTCGAGCGGGGTCCTACGAGCAGTACTTC

V gene: TRBV12-5
D gene: .
J gene: TRBJ1-4
clone size: .
CDR3 protein: CASGLFLRELFF
CDR3 DNA: TGTGCTAGTGGTTTGTTCCTGAGGGAACTGTTTTTT